Sequencing of this TCR beta chain was carried out in a study of T cell responses to AZD1222 COVID-19 vaccine. On the study more broadly: Doses given second, at about 4 or about 12 weeks, were pooled. Study results and caveats: Receipt of two AZD1222 doses was followed by a rise in Spike-specific TCR breadth and depth. Repertoire sampling happened only post peak T cell response. Donors in the cohort were predominantly white British and more often female, and clonal diversity was possibly underestimated.

Here immunoSEQ multiplex PCR was the method, and the copy in TCRdb shows in-frame clones only, minus some. The sample gives more than 95,000 clones, around 91% of which show up once; under 5.5% is in the top ten. Regarding this clone: Its matching antigen is unknown.

The sequencing used peripheral blood, collected on day 0 of AZD1222 vaccination. The TCR originated in an adult in good health.

This CDR3 reads CASSEIGGARGYTF. Written as DNA, the CDR3 is TGTGCCAGCAGCGAGATAGGGGGGGCGAGAGGCTACACCTTC. The genes are TRBV7-9 and TRBJ1-2; perhaps TRBD1 as D (6 bases). Trimming pared 5 bases from V and 8 bases from J, leaving 18 bases between. Germline assignment: CDR1 SEHNR and CDR2 FQNEAQ (reference sequence). The CDR3 consists of 14 residues. Together with reference TRBV7-9 and TRBJ1-2, the CDR3 gives the full variable domain: DTGVSQNPRHKITKRGQNVTFRCDPISEHNRLYWYRQTLGQGPEFLTYFQNEAQLEKSRLLSDRFSAERPKGSFSTLEIQRTEQGDSAMYLCASSEIGGARGYTFGSGTRLTVV.